This record concerns one TCR beta chain sequence. CDR3 length: 16 amino acids. Germline loops: CDR1 MNHNS, CDR2 SASEGT. Trimming took off 4 bases at V and 3 bases at J, with 16 bases between the two ends. This sample is part of a study of blood T cell repertoires in COVID-19. Study context: The study drew acute and convalescent COVID-19 samples from the United States, Italy and Spain. From T cells, B-cell-depleted T cells, or PBMCs came the material, which was cDNA or gDNA.

Methods used by the authors: Nucleated cell counts were estimated from reference gene primer amplification. The table came from immunoSEQ multiplex PCR; TCRdb's copy has only in-frame clones and leaves some out. V and J calls and clone size come straight from that table; D and trimming were deduced from the DNA. The table includes tens of thousands of clones, more than 65% detected once. V usage is TRBV6-1 and J usage is TRBJ2-1; D unresolved. The sample taken for sequencing was peripheral blood. The origin of this receptor is a man aged 60-69 years with acute or convalescent COVID-19. CDR3 nucleotide sequence: TGTGCCAGCAGTGTGGGCAGCTTCATCATCTACAATGAGCAGTTCTTC. Translation: CASSVGSFIIYNEQFF.